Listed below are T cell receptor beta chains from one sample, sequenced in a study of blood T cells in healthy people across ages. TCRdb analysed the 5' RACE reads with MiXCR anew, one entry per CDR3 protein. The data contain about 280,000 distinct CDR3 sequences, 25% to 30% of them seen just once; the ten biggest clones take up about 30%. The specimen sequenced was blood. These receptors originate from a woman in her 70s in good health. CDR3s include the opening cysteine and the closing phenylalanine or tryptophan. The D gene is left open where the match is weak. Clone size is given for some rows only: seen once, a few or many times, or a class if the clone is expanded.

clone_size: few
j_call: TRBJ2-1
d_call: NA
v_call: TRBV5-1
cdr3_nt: TGCGCCAGCAGCAGAAACAGCGGGCTCGGTGGGAATAATGAGCAGTTCTTC
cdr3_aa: CASSRNSGLGGNNEQFF

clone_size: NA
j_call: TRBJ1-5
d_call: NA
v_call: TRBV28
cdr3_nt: TGTGCCAGCAGTTTATGGAAACAGGGCAATCAGCCCCAGCATTTT
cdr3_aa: CASSLWKQGNQPQHF

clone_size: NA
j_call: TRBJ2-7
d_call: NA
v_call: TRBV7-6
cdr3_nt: TGTGCCAGCTCCTCCTTTGGAGGCGAGCAGTACTTC
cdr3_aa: CASSSFGGEQYF

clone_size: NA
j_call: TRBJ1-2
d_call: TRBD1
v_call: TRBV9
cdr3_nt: TGTGCCAGCAGCGTGCCAACAGGGGGCGAAGACTATGGCTACACCTTC
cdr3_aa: CASSVPTGGEDYGYTF

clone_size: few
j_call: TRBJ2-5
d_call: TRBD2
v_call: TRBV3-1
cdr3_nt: TGTGCCAGCAGCCACGATCCGGTACTAGCGAGCCAAGAGACCCAGTACTTC
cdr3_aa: CASSHDPVLASQETQYF

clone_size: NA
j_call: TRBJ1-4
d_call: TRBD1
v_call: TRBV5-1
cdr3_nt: TGCGCCAGCAGCTTGGTGGGACAGGGGGCCTCTAATGAAAAACTGTTTTTT
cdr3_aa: CASSLVGQGASNEKLFF

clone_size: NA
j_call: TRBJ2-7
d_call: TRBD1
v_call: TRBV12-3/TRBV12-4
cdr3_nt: TGTGCCAGCAGTTTAGTCCGAGGGGACAGGGCCTTCTCCTACGAGCAGTACTTC
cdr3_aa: CASSLVRGDRAFSYEQYF

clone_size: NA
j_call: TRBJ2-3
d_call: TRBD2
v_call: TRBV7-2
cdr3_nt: TGTGCCAGCAGCTTACAATTTGGCGGGGGAAAGGATACGCAGTATTTT
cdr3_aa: CASSLQFGGGKDTQYF

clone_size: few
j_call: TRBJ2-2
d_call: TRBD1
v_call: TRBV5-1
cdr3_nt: TGCGCCAGCAGTAAGGGACAGGGCCCGAACACCGGGGAGCTGTTTTTT
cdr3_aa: CASSKGQGPNTGELFF

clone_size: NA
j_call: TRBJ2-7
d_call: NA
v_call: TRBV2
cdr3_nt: TGTGCCAGCGAGGGGCAGGGACGTCTGGAGCAGTACTTC
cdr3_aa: CASEGQGRLEQYF

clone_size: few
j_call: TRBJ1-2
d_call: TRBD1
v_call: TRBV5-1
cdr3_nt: TGCGCCAGCAGCCTTCGGACAGGGGCTCCCATTACCTTC
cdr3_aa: CASSLRTGAPITF

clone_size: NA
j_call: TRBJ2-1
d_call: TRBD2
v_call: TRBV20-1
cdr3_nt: TGCAGTGCTAGACAACCGGGACTAGCGCGGAATGAGCAGTTCTTC
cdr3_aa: CSARQPGLARNEQFF

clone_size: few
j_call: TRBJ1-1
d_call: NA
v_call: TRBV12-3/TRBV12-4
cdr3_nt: TGTGCCAGCAGTCGGGGGTACACTGAAGCTTTCTTT
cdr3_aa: CASSRGYTEAFF

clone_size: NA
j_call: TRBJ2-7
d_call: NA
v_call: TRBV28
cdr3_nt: TGTGCCAGCATGGGGGGAGCCGTCTACGAGCAGTACTTC
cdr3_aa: CASMGGAVYEQYF

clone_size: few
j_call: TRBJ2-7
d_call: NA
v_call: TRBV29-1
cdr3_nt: TGCAGCGTTCCCAAGGGGGTAAACGAGCAGTACTTC
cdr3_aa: CSVPKGVNEQYF

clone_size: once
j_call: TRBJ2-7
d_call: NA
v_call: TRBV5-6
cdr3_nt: TGTGCCAGCAGCGCGGGACAACTCTACGAGCAGTACTTC
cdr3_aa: CASSAGQLYEQYF

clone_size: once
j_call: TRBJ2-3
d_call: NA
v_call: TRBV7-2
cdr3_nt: TGTGCCAGCAGCCTCTCCCATGCCGCAGATACGCAGTATTTT
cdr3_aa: CASSLSHAADTQYF

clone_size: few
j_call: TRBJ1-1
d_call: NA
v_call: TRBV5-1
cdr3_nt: TGCGCCAGCGGCCGGGACACCCTATTCTCTGAAGCTTTCTTT
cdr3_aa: CASGRDTLFSEAFF

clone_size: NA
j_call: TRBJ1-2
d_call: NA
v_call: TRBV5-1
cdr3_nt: TGCGCCAGCAGCTGGGGGGCGGCTTCCAACTATGGCTACACCTTC
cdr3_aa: CASSWGAASNYGYTF

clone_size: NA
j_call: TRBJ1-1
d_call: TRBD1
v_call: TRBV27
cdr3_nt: TGTGCCAGCAGTTTATGGGGAGGGGGCTCTGAAGCTTTCTTT
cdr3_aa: CASSLWGGGSEAFF

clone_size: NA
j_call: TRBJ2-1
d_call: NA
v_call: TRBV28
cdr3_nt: TGTGCCAGCAGTCCCCCGGGACCCACTTACAATGAGCAGTTCTTC
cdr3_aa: CASSPPGPTYNEQFF

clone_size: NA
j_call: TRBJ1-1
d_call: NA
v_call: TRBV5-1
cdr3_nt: TGCGCCAGCAGCTTGGAAGCGGCCCGGGGAACTGAAGCTTTCTTT
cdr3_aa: CASSLEAARGTEAFF

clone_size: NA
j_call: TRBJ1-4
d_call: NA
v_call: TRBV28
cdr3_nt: TGTGCCAGCAGTTTAGGCAGGGTACTTGAAAAACTGTTTTTT
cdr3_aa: CASSLGRVLEKLFF

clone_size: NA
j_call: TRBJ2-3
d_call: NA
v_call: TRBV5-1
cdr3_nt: TGCGCCAGCAGCTTGGGGGCAGTAAGCACAGATACGCAGTATTTT
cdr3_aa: CASSLGAVSTDTQYF

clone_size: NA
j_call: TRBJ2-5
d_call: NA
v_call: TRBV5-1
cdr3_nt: TGCGCCAGCAGCTTGGCCTGGAGCGATGAGACCCAGTACTTC
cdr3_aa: CASSLAWSDETQYF

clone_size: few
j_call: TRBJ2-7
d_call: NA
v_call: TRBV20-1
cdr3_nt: TGCAGTGCTAGGTCACAGGCCGGGGTGTTATACGAGCAGTACTTC
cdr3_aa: CSARSQAGVLYEQYF

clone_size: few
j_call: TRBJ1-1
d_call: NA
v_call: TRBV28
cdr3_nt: TGTGCCAGCAGCCGGATTTACACTGAAGCTTTCTTT
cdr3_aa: CASSRIYTEAFF

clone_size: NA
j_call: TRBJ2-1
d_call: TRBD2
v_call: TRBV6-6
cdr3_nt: TGTGCCAGCAGTTACGGGGGGGGAAAATACAATGAGCAGTTCTTC
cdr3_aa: CASSYGGGKYNEQFF

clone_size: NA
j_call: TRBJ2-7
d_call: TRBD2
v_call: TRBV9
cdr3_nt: TGTGCCAGCAGCGGCCAGACTAGCGGGGGATACGAGCAGTACTTC
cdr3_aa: CASSGQTSGGYEQYF

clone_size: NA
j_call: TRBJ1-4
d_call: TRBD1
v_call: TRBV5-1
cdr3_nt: TGCGCCAGCAGCTTGGCGGACAGGCCCAATGAAAAACTGTTTTTT
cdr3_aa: CASSLADRPNEKLFF

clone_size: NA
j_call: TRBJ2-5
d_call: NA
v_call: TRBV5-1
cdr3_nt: TGCGCCAGCAGCCTGGGCGGGATGAGTCAAGAGACCCAGTACTTC
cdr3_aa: CASSLGGMSQETQYF

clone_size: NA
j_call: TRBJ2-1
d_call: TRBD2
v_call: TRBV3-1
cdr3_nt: TGTGCCAGCAGCTCCAACTCCGGGACTAGCGGATACAATGAGCAGTTCTTC
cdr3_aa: CASSSNSGTSGYNEQFF

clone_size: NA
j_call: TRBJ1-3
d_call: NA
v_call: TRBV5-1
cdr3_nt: TGCGCCAGCAGCGACGCACAGGGATCTGGAAACACCATATATTTT
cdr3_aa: CASSDAQGSGNTIYF

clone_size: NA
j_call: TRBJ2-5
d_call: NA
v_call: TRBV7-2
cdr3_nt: TGTGCCAGCAGCTTAAATCAGGGACTTCCAGAGACCCAGTACTTC
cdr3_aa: CASSLNQGLPETQYF